Listed below are T cell receptor beta chains from one sample, sequenced in a study of T cell responses to AZD1222 COVID-19 vaccine. The table came from immunoSEQ multiplex PCR; TCRdb's copy has only in-frame clones and leaves some out. The sample yields approximately 180,000 clones, almost 95% seen once. Material: peripheral blood, obtained on day 0 of AZD1222 vaccination. Receptors originate from an adult in good health. Each CDR3 is given with its conserved first and last residue. A D gene is named only where the DNA matches it firmly. The size field is filled for only some rows; it gives once, few, many or a size class.

TRBV19	TRBJ1-2	NA	TRBD1	CASSARQGDYGYTF	TGTGCCAGTAGTGCCAGACAGGGGGACTATGGCTACACCTTC
TRBV19	TRBJ1-4	NA	TRBD1	CASSDGTGRGEKLFF	TGTGCCAGTAGTGATGGGACAGGGCGAGGGGAAAAACTGTTTTTT
TRBV28	TRBJ1-5	NA	NA	CASSHQGNQPQHF	TGTGCCAGCAGTCATCAGGGGAATCAGCCCCAGCATTTT
TRBV27	TRBJ2-3	NA	NA	CASSLWGTASTDTQYF	TGTGCCAGCAGTTTATGGGGGACCGCCAGCACAGATACGCAGTATTTT
TRBV16	TRBJ1-5	NA	NA	CASSQQGFDQPQHF	TGTGCCAGCAGCCAACAGGGATTCGATCAGCCCCAGCATTTT
TRBV11-2	TRBJ2-5	NA	NA	CASSLVGETQYF	TGTGCCAGCAGCTTAGTGGGCGAGACCCAGTACTTC
TRBV5-4	TRBJ1-2	once	NA	CASSSQGGYTF	TGTGCCAGCAGTTCCCAGGGTGGCTACACCTTC
TRBV7-2	TRBJ1-1	NA	NA	CASSPGGVNTEAFF	TGTGCCAGCAGCCCCGGGGGGGTGAACACTGAAGCTTTCTTT
TRBV7-2	TRBJ1-5	once	NA	CASSLDNQPQHF	TGTGCCAGCAGCTTAGACAATCAGCCCCAGCATTTT
TRBV12-3/TRBV12-4	TRBJ1-1	NA	TRBD1	CASRRGPTEAFF	TGTGCCAGCAGGAGGGGGCCCACTGAAGCTTTCTTT
TRBV6-6	TRBJ1-1	NA	NA	CASSYGGNKMNTEAFF	TGTGCCAGCAGTTACGGGGGGAATAAAATGAACACTGAAGCTTTCTTT
TRBV5-8	TRBJ1-2	NA	TRBD1	CASSFGTAINYGYTF	TGTGCCAGCAGTTTCGGGACAGCGATTAACTATGGCTACACCTTC
TRBV5-1	TRBJ1-2	NA	NA	CASSTGTIGYTF	TGCGCCAGCAGCACCGGGACAATAGGCTACACCTTC
TRBV6-2/TRBV6-3	TRBJ1-1	NA	NA	CASSETANTEAFF	TGTGCCAGCAGCGAGACAGCGAACACTGAAGCTTTCTTT
TRBV7-8	TRBJ1-2	NA	NA	CASSADRLPNYGYTF	TGTGCCAGCAGCGCCGACAGGCTACCTAACTATGGCTACACCTTC
TRBV20-1	TRBJ2-7	NA	NA	CSAGTDYEQYF	TGCAGTGCAGGGACGGACTACGAGCAGTACTTC
TRBV5-4	TRBJ2-2	NA	TRBD2	CASSLAGLDTGELFF	TGTGCCAGCAGCTTAGCGGGGCTGGACACCGGGGAGCTGTTTTTT
TRBV9	TRBJ1-1	NA	NA	CASSVEVNTEAFF	TGTGCCAGCAGCGTAGAAGTGAACACTGAAGCTTTCTTT
TRBV5-5	TRBJ2-1	NA	NA	CASSLEQARLNEQFF	TGTGCCAGCAGCTTGGAACAGGCTAGGCTCAATGAGCAGTTCTTC
TRBV30	TRBJ1-2	once	NA	CAWMAASRRGYTF	TGTGCCTGGATGGCGGCGTCCAGACGGGGCTACACCTTC
TRBV28	TRBJ1-5	NA	TRBD1	CASSLFRQGAGQPQHF	TGTGCCAGCAGTTTATTTAGGCAGGGGGCAGGACAGCCCCAGCATTTT
TRBV6-5	TRBJ2-1	NA	NA	CASSYLGNEQFF	TGTGCCAGCAGTTACTTGGGCAATGAGCAGTTCTTC
TRBV10-3	TRBJ1-2	once	TRBD1	CAISLQGDKGYTF	TGTGCCATCAGTTTACAGGGGGATAAAGGCTACACCTTC
TRBV3-1/TRBV3-2	TRBJ1-1	NA	NA	CASSQERKDTEAFF	TGTGCCAGCAGCCAAGAGAGGAAAGACACTGAAGCTTTCTTT
TRBV6-5	TRBJ2-7	NA	TRBD2	CASTGGATPSEQYF	TGTGCCAGCACCGGGGGGGCCACGCCTAGCGAGCAGTACTTC
TRBV19	TRBJ2-7	NA	NA	CASRKGPDYEQYF	TGTGCCAGTAGGAAGGGTCCGGACTACGAGCAGTACTTC
TRBV5-4	TRBJ2-3	once	NA	CASSLEARSTDTQYF	TGTGCCAGCAGCTTGGAGGCTCGAAGCACAGATACGCAGTATTTT
TRBV2	TRBJ2-1	NA	TRBD2	CASTLLAGGNNEQFF	TGTGCCAGCACCCTACTAGCGGGGGGGAACAATGAGCAGTTCTTC
TRBV11-2	TRBJ1-6	NA	NA	CASSLVQGRNSPLHF	TGTGCCAGCAGCTTAGTGCAGGGGCGAAATTCACCCCTCCACTTT
TRBV5-5	TRBJ1-6	NA	TRBD1	CASSLIWTGVNSPLHF	TGTGCCAGCAGTCTGATATGGACAGGGGTAAATTCACCCCTCCACTTT
TRBV5-1	TRBJ2-5	NA	NA	CASSDKTRGSGTQYF	TGCGCCAGCAGCGATAAGACTAGGGGCTCGGGGACCCAGTACTTC
TRBV4-2	TRBJ2-2	few	TRBD2	CASSQADEGGHTGELFF	TGTGCCAGCAGCCAAGCTGATGAGGGAGGGCATACCGGGGAGCTGTTTTTT
TRBV12-3/TRBV12-4	TRBJ1-2	NA	NA	CASSLSAVYGYTF	TGTGCCAGCAGTTTATCCGCCGTATATGGCTACACCTTC
TRBV11-3	TRBJ2-2	NA	NA	CASSLRGPGELFF	TGTGCCAGCAGCTTAAGAGGTCCCGGGGAGCTGTTTTTT
TRBV30	TRBJ2-3	NA	NA	CAWTRADTQYF	TGTGCCTGGACCAGGGCAGATACGCAGTATTTT
TRBV2	TRBJ2-6	NA	NA	CASSEARGVANVLTF	TGTGCCAGCAGTGAAGCTCGGGGTGTTGCCAACGTCCTGACTTTC
TRBV9	TRBJ2-1	NA	TRBD2	CASSSRTSGRYNEQFF	TGTGCCAGCAGCTCCCGGACTAGCGGGAGGTACAATGAGCAGTTCTTC
TRBV11-3	TRBJ1-3	NA	NA	CASSSIPGNTIYF	TGTGCCAGCAGCTCGATACCTGGAAACACCATATATTTT
TRBV29-1	TRBJ1-1	NA	NA	CSVEAQGSNTEAFF	TGCAGCGTTGAAGCTCAGGGGTCTAACACTGAAGCTTTCTTT
TRBV19	TRBJ1-5	NA	TRBD1	CASSQPPGRGLDNQPQHF	TGTGCCAGTAGTCAACCACCAGGGAGGGGGCTCGACAATCAGCCCCAGCATTTT
TRBV27	TRBJ1-4	NA	NA	CASSLGVSGKLFF	TGTGCCAGCAGTTTAGGCGTGTCGGGGAAACTGTTTTTT
TRBV5-6	TRBJ2-7	NA	NA	CASSPEFGGRRREQYF	TGTGCCAGCAGCCCGGAATTCGGGGGGCGCAGACGCGAGCAGTACTTC
TRBV5-1	TRBJ2-5	NA	TRBD2	CASSSGLAGALSETQYF	TGCGCCAGCAGCTCGGGACTAGCGGGCGCACTTTCCGAGACCCAGTACTTC
TRBV27	TRBJ1-2	once	NA	CASSYVGGGGYTF	TGTGCCAGCAGTTACGTGGGGGGTGGAGGCTACACCTTC
TRBV18	TRBJ2-7	NA	NA	CASSPQPPSYEQYF	TGTGCCAGCTCACCACAGCCCCCGTCCTACGAGCAGTACTTC
TRBV10-3	TRBJ1-1	once	NA	CAISESEEGTEAFF	TGTGCCATCAGTGAGTCAGAGGAGGGCACTGAAGCTTTCTTT
TRBV11-2	TRBJ2-2	NA	NA	CASSLGRYRENTGELFF	TGTGCCAGCAGCTTAGGCCGATACAGGGAAAACACCGGGGAGCTGTTTTTT
TRBV7-6	TRBJ1-2	NA	NA	CASSLDTFGYTF	TGTGCCAGCAGCTTGGACACCTTTGGCTACACCTTC
TRBV25-1	TRBJ1-2	NA	NA	CASSESDYGYTF	TGTGCCAGCAGTGAATCCGACTATGGCTACACCTTC
TRBV13	TRBJ2-1	NA	NA	CASRRGPASEQFF	TGTGCCAGCAGAAGGGGCCCAGCCTCCGAGCAGTTCTTC
TRBV11-2	TRBJ1-1	NA	NA	CASSHGPRSTEAFF	TGTGCCAGCAGCCACGGACCTCGGAGCACTGAAGCTTTCTTT
TRBV4-1	TRBJ2-2	NA	NA	CASSRYKGGVATGELFF	TGCGCCAGCAGCCGCTATAAGGGCGGGGTCGCCACCGGGGAGCTGTTTTTT
TRBV27	TRBJ2-3	NA	TRBD2	CASSLGERGVTDTQYF	TGTGCCAGCAGCCTCGGGGAGCGGGGGGTCACAGATACGCAGTATTTT
TRBV7-9	TRBJ1-1	NA	NA	CAIVGMNTEAFF	TGTGCCATCGTGGGGATGAACACTGAAGCTTTCTTT